A selection of T cell receptor beta chains follows, all from one sample in a study of blood T cell repertoires in COVID-19. TCRdb's table, derived via immunoSEQ multiplex PCR, lists solely in-frame clones and lacks some. The sample holds around 83,000 clones, approximately 90% seen once. The sequenced sample consisted of peripheral blood. These receptors were collected from an older man with active or convalescent COVID-19. Both conserved end residues are part of each CDR3. A D gene is named only where the DNA matches it firmly. Clone sizes are given selectively: once, few, many, or a class where the clone is expanded.

abundance | j_gene | d_gene | v_gene | CDR3aa | CDR3nt
NA | TRBJ1-4 | NA | TRBV7-2 | CASGYAGEKLFF | TGTGCCAGCGGCTATGCGGGAGAAAAACTGTTTTTT
NA | TRBJ1-2 | TRBD1 | TRBV27 | CASNEDPPQGAANYGYTF | TGTGCCAGCAACGAAGATCCTCCCCAGGGGGCAGCTAACTATGGCTACACCTTC
NA | TRBJ2-5 | NA | TRBV18 | CASSPNRQETQYF | TGTGCCAGCTCACCCAACAGACAAGAGACCCAGTACTTC
once | TRBJ2-2 | NA | TRBV7-6 | CASSPRQAVNTGELFF | TGTGCCAGCAGCCCACGACAGGCCGTGAACACCGGGGAGCTGTTTTTT
once | TRBJ1-1 | NA | TRBV5-1 | CASSLQGISNTEAFF | TGCGCCAGCAGCTTGCAGGGGATCTCGAACACTGAAGCTTTCTTT
once | TRBJ1-5 | NA | TRBV4-2 | CASSQDLGQPQHF | TGTGCCAGCAGCCAAGATTTGGGCCAGCCCCAGCATTTT
NA | TRBJ2-7 | NA | TRBV10-3 | CAISDSAGYVQYF | TGTGCCATCAGCGACTCAGCCGGTTACGTGCAGTACTTC
NA | TRBJ1-1 | NA | TRBV19 | CASSLPSGTNTEAFF | TGTGCCAGTAGCCTTCCCTCGGGAACGAACACTGAAGCTTTCTTT
NA | TRBJ1-3 | NA | TRBV30 | CAWDRGNTIYF | TGTGCCTGGGACAGAGGAAACACCATATATTTT
NA | TRBJ1-1 | NA | TRBV6-5 | CASRGGNTEAFF | TGTGCCAGCAGAGGGGGAAACACTGAAGCTTTCTTT
NA | TRBJ1-2 | NA | TRBV27 | CASSSATGGYGYTF | TGTGCCAGCAGTTCAGCGACAGGAGGCTATGGCTACACCTTC
NA | TRBJ1-4 | NA | TRBV19 | CASRGGLRGEKLFF | TGTGCCAGTAGGGGGGGACTGCGGGGTGAAAAACTGTTTTTT
NA | TRBJ1-5 | NA | TRBV30 | CAWSVLGNQPQHF | TGTGCCTGGAGTGTACTCGGTAATCAGCCCCAGCATTTT
NA | TRBJ2-7 | TRBD2 | TRBV29-1 | CSVGAGQTYEQYF | TGCAGCGTTGGAGCGGGGCAGACCTACGAGCAGTACTTC
NA | TRBJ2-7 | NA | TRBV3-1/TRBV3-2 | CASSQVSVSSYEQYF | TGTGCCAGCAGCCAAGTTAGCGTGAGCTCCTACGAGCAGTACTTC
NA | TRBJ2-1 | NA | TRBV28 | CASSSPFYNEQFF | TGTGCCAGCAGTTCCCCGTTCTACAATGAGCAGTTCTTC
NA | TRBJ1-4 | NA | TRBV19 | CASRLGQSYEKLFF | TGTGCCAGTAGGCTCGGACAGTCTTATGAAAAACTGTTTTTT
NA | TRBJ2-7 | NA | TRBV5-1 | CASSSGSYEQYF | TGCGCCAGCAGCTCCGGGAGCTACGAGCAGTACTTC
few | TRBJ1-1 | TRBD1 | TRBV5-1 | CASSWQDRGTEAFF | TGCGCCAGCAGCTGGCAGGACAGGGGAACTGAAGCTTTCTTT
NA | TRBJ1-1 | NA | TRBV19 | CASSIRDNRLTEAFF | TGTGCCAGTAGTATCCGGGACAATCGGTTAACTGAAGCTTTCTTT
NA | TRBJ2-5 | TRBD1 | TRBV24-1 | CATTSTGTEYQETQYF | TGTGCCACCACCAGTACCGGGACAGAGTACCAAGAGACCCAGTACTTC
NA | TRBJ2-1 | NA | TRBV2 | CASGGSHEQFF | TGTGCCAGCGGAGGCAGCCATGAGCAGTTCTTC
NA | TRBJ2-5 | TRBD2 | TRBV6-5 | CATISPGGETQYF | TGTGCCACCATAAGTCCGGGAGGGGAGACCCAGTACTTC
once | TRBJ1-5 | NA | TRBV2 | CASSEGAGNQPQHF | TGTGCCAGCAGTGAAGGGGCAGGCAATCAGCCCCAGCATTTT
NA | TRBJ2-1 | NA | TRBV6-2/TRBV6-3 | CASSLQGNEQFF | TGTGCCAGCAGTCTACAGGGCAATGAGCAGTTCTTC
NA | TRBJ2-1 | TRBD2 | TRBV4-1 | CASSQSTSGTGEQFF | TGCGCCAGCAGCCAATCGACTAGCGGGACTGGTGAGCAGTTCTTC
NA | TRBJ2-1 | NA | TRBV25-1 | CASSAETALYEQFF | TGTGCCAGCAGTGCTGAGACAGCCCTCTATGAGCAGTTCTTC
NA | TRBJ1-2 | TRBD1 | TRBV2 | CASSEEDRGIGGYTF | TGTGCCAGCAGTGAGGAGGACAGGGGCATTGGAGGCTACACCTTC
NA | TRBJ1-1 | NA | TRBV11-2 | CASSPRRILGGTEAFF | TGTGCCAGCAGCCCCCGCCGAATTCTGGGGGGCACTGAAGCTTTCTTT
NA | TRBJ1-2 | TRBD1 | TRBV7-2 | CASSSRDSYGYTF | TGTGCCAGCAGCTCTCGGGACAGCTATGGCTACACCTTC
NA | TRBJ2-3 | TRBD2 | TRBV4-2 | CASSQDGSGGDFTQYF | TGTGCCAGCAGCCAAGATGGGTCGGGAGGGGACTTTACGCAGTATTTT
NA | TRBJ2-7 | TRBD1 | TRBV18 | CASSPTGGSYEQYF | TGTGCCAGCTCACCAACAGGGGGCTCCTACGAGCAGTACTTC
NA | TRBJ2-3 | TRBD2 | TRBV18 | CASSPPGTSGRGDTQYF | TGTGCCAGCTCACCACCGGGGACTAGCGGGAGAGGAGATACGCAGTATTTT
once | TRBJ2-4 | NA | TRBV28 | CASRTAGLMRF | TGTGCCAGCCGGACAGCTGGCCTAATGAGGTTC
NA | TRBJ1-1 | NA | TRBV18 | CASSPGQNTEAFF | TGTGCCAGCTCACCAGGGCAGAACACTGAAGCTTTCTTT
NA | TRBJ2-1 | NA | TRBV4-1 | CASSHGGGSSYNEQFF | TGCGCCAGCAGTCACGGCGGAGGTAGCTCCTACAATGAGCAGTTCTTC
NA | TRBJ1-2 | TRBD1 | TRBV5-1 | CASSLRTGGSGYTF | TGCGCCAGCAGCTTGAGGACAGGGGGCTCTGGCTACACCTTC
NA | TRBJ2-2 | NA | TRBV9 | CASSVGGQGNGELFF | TGTGCCAGCAGCGTAGGTGGGCAGGGCAACGGGGAGCTGTTTTTT
NA | TRBJ2-5 | NA | TRBV5-1 | CASSSPAVGTQYF | TGCGCCAGCAGCTCGCCAGCGGTCGGGACCCAGTACTTC